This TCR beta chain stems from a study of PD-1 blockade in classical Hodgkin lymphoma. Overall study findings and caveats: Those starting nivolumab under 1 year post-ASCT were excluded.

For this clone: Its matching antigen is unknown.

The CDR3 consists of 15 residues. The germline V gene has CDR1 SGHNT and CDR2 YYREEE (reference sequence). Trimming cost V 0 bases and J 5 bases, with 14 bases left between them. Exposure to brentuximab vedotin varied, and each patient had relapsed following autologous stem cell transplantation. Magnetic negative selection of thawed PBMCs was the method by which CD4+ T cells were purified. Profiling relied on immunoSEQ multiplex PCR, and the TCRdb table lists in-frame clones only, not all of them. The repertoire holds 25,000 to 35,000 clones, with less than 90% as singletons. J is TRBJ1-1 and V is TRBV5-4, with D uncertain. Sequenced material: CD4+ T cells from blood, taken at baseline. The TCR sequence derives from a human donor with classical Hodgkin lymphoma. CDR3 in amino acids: CASSLAVLGETEAFF. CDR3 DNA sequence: TGTGCCAGCAGCTTGGCCGTCCTTGGGGAAACTGAAGCTTTCTTT.